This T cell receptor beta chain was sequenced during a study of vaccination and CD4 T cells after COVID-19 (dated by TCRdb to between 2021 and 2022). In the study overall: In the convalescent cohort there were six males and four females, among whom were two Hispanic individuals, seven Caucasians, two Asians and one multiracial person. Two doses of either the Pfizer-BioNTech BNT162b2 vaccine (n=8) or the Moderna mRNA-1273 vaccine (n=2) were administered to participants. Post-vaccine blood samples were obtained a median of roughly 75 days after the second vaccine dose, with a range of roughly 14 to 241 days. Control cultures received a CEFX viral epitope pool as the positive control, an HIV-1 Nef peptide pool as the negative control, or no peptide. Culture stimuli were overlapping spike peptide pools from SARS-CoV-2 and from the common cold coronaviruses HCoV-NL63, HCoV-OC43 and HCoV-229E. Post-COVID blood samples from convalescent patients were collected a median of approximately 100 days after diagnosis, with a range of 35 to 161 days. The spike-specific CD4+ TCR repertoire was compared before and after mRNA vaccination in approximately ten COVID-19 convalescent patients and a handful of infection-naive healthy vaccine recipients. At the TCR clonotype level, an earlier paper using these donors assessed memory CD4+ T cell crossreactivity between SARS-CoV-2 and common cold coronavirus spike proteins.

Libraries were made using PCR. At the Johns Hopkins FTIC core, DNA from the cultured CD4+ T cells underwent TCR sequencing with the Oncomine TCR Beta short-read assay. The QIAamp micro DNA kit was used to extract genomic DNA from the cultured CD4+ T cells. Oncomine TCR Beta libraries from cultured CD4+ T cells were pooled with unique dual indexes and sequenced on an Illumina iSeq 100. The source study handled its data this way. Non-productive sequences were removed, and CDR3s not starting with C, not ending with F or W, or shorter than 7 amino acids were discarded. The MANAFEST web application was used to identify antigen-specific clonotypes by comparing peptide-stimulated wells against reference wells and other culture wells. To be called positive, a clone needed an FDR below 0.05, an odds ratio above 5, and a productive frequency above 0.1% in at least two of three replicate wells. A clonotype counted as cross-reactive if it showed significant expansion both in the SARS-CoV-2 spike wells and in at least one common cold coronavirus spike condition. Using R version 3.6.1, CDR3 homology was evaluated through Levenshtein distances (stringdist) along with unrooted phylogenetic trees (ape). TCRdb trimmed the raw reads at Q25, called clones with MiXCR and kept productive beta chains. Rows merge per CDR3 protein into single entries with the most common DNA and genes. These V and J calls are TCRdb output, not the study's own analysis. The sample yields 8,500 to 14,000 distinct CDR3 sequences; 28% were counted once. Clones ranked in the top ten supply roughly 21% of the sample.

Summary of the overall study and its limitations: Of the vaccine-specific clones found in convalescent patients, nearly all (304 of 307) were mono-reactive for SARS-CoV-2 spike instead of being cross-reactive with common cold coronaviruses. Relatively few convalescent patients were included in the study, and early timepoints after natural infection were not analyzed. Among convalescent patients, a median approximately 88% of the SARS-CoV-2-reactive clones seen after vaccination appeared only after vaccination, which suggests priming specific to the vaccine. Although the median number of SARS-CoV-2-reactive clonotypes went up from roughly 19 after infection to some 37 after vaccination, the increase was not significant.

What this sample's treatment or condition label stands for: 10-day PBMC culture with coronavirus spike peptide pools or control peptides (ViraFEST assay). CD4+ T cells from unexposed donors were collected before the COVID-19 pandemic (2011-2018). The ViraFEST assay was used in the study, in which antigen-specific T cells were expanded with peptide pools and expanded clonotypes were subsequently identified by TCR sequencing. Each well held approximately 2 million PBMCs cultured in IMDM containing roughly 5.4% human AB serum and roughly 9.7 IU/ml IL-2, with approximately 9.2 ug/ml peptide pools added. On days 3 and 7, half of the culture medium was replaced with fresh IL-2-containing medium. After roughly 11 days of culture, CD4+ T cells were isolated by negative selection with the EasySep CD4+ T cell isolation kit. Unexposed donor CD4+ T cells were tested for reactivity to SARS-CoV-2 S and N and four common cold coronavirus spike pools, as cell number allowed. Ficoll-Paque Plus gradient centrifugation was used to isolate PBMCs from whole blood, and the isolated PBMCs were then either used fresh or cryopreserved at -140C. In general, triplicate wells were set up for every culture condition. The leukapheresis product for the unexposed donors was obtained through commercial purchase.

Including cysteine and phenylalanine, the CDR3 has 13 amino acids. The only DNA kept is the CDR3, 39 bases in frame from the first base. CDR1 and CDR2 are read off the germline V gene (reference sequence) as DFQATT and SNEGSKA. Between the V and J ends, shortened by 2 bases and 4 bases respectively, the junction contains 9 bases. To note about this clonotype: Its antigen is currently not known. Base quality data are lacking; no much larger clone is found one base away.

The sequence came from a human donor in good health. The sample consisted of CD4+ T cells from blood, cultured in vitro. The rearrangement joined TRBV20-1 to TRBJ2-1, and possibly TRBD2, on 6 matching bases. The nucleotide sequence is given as TGCAGTGCTAGAAGGGGAGGATACAATGAGCAGTTCTTC. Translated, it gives CSARRGGYNEQFF.